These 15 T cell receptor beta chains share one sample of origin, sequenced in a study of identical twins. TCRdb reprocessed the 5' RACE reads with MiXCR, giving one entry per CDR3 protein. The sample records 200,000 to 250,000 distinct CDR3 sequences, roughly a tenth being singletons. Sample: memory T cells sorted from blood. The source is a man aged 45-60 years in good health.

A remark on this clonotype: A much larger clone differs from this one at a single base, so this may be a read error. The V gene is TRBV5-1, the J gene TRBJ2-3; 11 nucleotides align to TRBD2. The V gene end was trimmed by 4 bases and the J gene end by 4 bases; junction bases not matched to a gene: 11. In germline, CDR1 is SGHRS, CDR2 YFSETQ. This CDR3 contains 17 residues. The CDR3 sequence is CASSKDPTSGGADTQYF. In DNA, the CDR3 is TGCGCCAGCAGCAAAGACCCAACTAGCGGGGGCGCAGATACGCAGTATTTT.

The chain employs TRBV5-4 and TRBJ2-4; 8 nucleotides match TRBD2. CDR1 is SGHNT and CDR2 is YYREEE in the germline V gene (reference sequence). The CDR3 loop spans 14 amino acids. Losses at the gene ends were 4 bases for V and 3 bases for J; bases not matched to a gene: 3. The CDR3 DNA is TGTGCCAGCAGCGGAACTAGCGGCAAAAACATTCAGTACTTC. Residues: CASSGTSGKNIQYF.

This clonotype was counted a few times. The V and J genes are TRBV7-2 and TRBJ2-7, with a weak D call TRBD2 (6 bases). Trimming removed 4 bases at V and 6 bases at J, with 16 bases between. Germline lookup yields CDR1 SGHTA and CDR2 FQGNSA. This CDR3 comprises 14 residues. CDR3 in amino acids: CASSSEPLAGEQYF. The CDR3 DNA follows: TGTGCCAGCAGCTCAGAACCACTAGCTGGCGAGCAGTACTTC.

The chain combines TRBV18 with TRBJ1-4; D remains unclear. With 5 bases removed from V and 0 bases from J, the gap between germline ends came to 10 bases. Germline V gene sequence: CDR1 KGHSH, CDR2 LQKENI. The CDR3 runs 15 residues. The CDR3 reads CASSKSMTTNEKLFF. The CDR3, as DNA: TGTGCCAGCTCAAAAAGTATGACAACTAATGAAAAACTGTTTTTT. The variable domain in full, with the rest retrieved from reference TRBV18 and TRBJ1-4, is NAGVMQNPRHLVRRRGQEARLRCSPMKGHSHVYWYRQLPEEGLKFMVYLQKENIIDESGMPKERFSAEFPKEGPSILRIQQVVRGDSAAYFCASSKSMTTNEKLFFGSGTQLSVL.

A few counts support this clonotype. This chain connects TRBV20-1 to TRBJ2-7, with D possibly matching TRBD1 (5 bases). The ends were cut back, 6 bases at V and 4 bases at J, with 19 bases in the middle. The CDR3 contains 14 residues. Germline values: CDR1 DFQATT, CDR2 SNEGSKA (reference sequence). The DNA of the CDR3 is TGCAGTGCCCCAGGACCTCGAAAGGGGTACGAGCAGTACTTC. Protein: CSAPGPRKGYEQYF.

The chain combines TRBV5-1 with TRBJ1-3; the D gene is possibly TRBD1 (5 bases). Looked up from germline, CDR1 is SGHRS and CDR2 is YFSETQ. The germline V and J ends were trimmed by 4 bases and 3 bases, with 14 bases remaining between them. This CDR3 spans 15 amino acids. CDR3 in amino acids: CASSTGRSGGNTIYF. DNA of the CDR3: TGCGCCAGCAGCACGGGACGGTCTGGTGGAAACACCATATATTTT.

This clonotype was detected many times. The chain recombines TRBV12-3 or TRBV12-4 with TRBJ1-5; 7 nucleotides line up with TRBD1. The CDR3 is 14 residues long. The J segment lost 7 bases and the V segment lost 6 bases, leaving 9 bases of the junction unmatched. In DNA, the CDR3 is TGTGCCAGCAGGCCGACAGGGAATACCCAGCCCCAGCATTTT. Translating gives CASRPTGNTQPQHF.

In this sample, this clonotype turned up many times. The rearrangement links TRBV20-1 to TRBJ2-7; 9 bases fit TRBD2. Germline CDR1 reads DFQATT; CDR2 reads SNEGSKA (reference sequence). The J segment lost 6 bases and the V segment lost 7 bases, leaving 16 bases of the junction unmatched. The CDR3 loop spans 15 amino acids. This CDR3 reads CSGLLGLAGTAEQYF. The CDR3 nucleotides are TGCAGTGGACTGCTGGGGCTAGCGGGAACGGCCGAGCAGTACTTC.

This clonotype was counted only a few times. CDR3 protein: CASCLGGRETQYF. In DNA, the CDR3 is TGTGCCAGCTGTTTAGGGGGCCGGGAGACCCAGTACTTC. The chain recombines TRBV3-1 with TRBJ2-5; 7 bases align to TRBD1. The CDR3 length is 13 residues. The V gene end was trimmed by 8 bases and the J gene end by 5 bases; junction bases not matched to a gene: 8. Germline lookup yields CDR1 LGHDT and CDR2 YNNKEL (reference sequence).

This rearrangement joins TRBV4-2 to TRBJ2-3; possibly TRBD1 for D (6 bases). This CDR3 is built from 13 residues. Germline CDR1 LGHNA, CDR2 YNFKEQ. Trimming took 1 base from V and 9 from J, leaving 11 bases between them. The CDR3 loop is CASSQGKQGTQYF. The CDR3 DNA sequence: TGTGCCAGCAGCCAAGGCAAACAGGGAACGCAGTATTTT.

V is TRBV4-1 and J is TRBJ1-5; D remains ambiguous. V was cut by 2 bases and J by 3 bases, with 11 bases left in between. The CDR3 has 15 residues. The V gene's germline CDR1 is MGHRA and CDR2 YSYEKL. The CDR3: CASSQFPITNQPQHF. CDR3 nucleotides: TGCGCCAGCAGCCAATTCCCTATCACCAATCAGCCCCAGCATTTT.

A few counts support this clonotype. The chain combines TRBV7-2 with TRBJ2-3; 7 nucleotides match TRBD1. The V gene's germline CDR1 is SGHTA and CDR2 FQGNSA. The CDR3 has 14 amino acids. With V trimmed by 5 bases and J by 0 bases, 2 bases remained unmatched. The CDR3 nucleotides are TGTGCCAGCAGCCCGACAGGGAGCACAGATACGCAGTATTTT. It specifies CASSPTGSTDTQYF.

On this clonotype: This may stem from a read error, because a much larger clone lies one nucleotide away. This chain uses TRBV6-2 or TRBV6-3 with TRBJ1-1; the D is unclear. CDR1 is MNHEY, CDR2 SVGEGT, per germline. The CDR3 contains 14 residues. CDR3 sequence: CVSSYSFRSTEAFF. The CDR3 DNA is TGTGTCAGCAGTTACTCTTTCCGGAGCACTGAAGCTTTCTTT.

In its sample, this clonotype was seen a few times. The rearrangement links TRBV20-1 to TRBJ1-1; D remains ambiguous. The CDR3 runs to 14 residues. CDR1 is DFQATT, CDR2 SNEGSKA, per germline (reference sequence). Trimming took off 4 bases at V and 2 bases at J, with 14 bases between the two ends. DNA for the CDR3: TGCAGTGCTACGGACGCGGACGGTAACACTGAAGCTTTCTTT. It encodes CSATDADGNTEAFF.

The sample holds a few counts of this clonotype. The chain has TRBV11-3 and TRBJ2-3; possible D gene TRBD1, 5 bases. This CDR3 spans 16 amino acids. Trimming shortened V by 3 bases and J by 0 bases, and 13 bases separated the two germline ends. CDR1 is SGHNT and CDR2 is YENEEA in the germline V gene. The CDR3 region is CASSLVGAGSTDTQYF. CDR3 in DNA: TGTGCCAGCAGCTTGGTAGGGGCTGGGAGCACAGATACGCAGTATTTT.